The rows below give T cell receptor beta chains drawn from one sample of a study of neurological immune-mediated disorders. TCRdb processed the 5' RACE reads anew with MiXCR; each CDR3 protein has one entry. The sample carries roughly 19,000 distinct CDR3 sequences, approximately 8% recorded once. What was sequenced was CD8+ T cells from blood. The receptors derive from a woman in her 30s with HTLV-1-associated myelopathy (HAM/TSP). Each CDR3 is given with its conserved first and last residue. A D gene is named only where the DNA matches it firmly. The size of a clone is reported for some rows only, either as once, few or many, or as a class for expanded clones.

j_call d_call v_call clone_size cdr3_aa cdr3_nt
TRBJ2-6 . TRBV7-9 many CASSPAGFRGARRSGANVLTF TGTGCCAGCAGTCCAGCGGGCTTTCGAGGGGCCCGTCGCTCTGGGGCCAACGTCCTGACTTTC
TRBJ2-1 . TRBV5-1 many CASSISSGPGNEQFF TGCGCCAGCAGTATTTCATCCGGACCTGGGAATGAGCAGTTCTTC
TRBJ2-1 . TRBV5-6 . CASTEGGQNNEQFF TGTGCCAGCACTGAGGGGGGGCAAAACAATGAGCAGTTCTTC
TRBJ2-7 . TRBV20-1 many CSARGGDSYEQYF TGCAGTGCTAGAGGCGGCGACTCCTACGAGCAGTACTTC
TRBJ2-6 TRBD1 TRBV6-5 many CASSYFTGGPHSGANVLTF TGTGCCAGCAGTTACTTCACAGGGGGACCCCACTCTGGGGCCAACGTCCTGACTTTC
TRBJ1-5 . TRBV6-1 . CASSEGPIGDQPQHF TGTGCCAGCAGTGAAGGGCCCATTGGAGATCAGCCCCAGCATTTT
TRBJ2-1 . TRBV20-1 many CSARDPTALTYNEQFF TGCAGTGCTAGAGATCCCACAGCCCTGACCTACAATGAGCAGTTCTTC
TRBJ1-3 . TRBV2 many CASSEPRTASGNTIYF TGTGCCAGCAGTGAGCCTCGGACAGCCTCTGGAAACACCATATATTTT
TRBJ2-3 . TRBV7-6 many CASSPSQGPARDTQYF TGTGCCAGCAGCCCATCCCAGGGCCCCGCTCGGGATACGCAGTATTTT
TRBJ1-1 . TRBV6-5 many CASSRDRDTEAFF TGTGCCAGCAGCCGAGACAGAGACACTGAAGCTTTCTTT
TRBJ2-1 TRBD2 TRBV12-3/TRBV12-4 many CASRGLAGISHEQFF TGTGCCAGCAGGGGACTAGCGGGGATCTCCCATGAGCAGTTCTTC
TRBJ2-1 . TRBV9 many CASSVVIQGSYNEQFF TGTGCCAGCAGCGTAGTTATCCAGGGCTCCTACAATGAGCAGTTCTTC